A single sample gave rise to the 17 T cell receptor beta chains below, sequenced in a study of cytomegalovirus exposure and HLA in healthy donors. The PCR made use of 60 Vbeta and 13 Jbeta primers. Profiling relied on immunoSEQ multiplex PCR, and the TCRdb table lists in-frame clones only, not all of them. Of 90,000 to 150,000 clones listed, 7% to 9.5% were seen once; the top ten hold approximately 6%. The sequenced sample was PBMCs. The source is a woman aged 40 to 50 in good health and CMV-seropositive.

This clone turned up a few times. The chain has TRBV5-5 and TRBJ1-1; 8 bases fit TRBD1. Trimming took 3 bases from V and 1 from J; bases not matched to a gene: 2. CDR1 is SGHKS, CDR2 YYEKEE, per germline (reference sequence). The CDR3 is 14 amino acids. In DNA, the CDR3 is TGTGCCAGCAGCTCCAGGGGGCAGAACACTGAAGCTTTCTTT. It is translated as CASSSRGQNTEAFF.

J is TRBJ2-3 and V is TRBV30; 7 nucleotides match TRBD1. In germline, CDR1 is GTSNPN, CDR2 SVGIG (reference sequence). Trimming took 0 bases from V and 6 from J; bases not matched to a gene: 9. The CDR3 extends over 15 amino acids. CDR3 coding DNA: TGTGCCTGGAGTGTCGAGGGGGCCGCCTTGGATACGCAGTATTTT. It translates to CAWSVEGAALDTQYF.

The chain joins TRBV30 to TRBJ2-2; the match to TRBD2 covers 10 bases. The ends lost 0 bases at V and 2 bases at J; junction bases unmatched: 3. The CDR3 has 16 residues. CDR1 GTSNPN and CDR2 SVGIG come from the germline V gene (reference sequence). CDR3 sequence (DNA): TGTGCCTGGAGTGTACTAGCGGGGTCAAACACCGGGGAGCTGTTTTTT. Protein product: CAWSVLAGSNTGELFF.

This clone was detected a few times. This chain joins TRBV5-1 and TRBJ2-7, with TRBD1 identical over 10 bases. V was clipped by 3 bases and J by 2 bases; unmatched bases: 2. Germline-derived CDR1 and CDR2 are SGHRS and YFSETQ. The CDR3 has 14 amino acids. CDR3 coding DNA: TGCGCCAGCAGCTGGGACAGGGGCCCCTACGAGCAGTACTTC. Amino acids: CASSWDRGPYEQYF.

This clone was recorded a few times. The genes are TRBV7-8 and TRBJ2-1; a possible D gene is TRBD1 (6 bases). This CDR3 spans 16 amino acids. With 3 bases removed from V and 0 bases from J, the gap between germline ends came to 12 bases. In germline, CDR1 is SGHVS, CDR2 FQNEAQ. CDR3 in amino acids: CASSLGHLSSYNEQFF. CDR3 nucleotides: TGTGCCAGCAGCTTGGGACACTTGAGCTCCTACAATGAGCAGTTCTTC.

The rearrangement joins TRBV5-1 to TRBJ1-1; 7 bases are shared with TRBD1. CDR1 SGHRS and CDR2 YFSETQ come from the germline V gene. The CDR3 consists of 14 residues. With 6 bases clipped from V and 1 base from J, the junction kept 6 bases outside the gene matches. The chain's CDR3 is CASTWTGRNTEAFF. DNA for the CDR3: TGCGCCAGCACCTGGACAGGCCGGAACACTGAAGCTTTCTTT.

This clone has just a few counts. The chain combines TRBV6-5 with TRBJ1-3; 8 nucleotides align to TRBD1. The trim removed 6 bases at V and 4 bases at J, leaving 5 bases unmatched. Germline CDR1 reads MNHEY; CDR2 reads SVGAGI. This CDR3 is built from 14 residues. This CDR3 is CASSRTGFGNTIYF. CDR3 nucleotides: TGTGCCAGCAGCCGGACAGGGTTCGGAAACACCATATATTTT.

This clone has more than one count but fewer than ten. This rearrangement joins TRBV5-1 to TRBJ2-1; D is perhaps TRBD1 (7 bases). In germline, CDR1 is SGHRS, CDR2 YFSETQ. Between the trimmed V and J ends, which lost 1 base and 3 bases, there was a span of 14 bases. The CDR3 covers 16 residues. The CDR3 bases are TGCGCCAGCAGCTTGTTCAGCAGGGGGGACTACAATGAGCAGTTCTTC. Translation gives CASSLFSRGDYNEQFF.

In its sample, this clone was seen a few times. CDR3: CASSQQGSTNEKLFF. The CDR3 region has the DNA TGTGCCAGCAGCCAACAGGGATCAACTAATGAAAAACTGTTTTTT. The rearrangement uses TRBV5-4 and TRBJ1-4, with a weak D call TRBD1 (6 bases). CDR3 length: 15 residues. The V gene's germline CDR1 is SGHNT and CDR2 YYREEE (reference sequence). Trimming took off 4 bases at V and 0 bases at J, with 10 bases between the two ends.

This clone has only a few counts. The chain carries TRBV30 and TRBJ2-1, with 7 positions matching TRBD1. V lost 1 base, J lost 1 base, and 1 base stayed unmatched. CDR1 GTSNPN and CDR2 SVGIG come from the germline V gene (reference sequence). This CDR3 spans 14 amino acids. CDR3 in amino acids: CAWSGGQSYNEQFF. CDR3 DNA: TGTGCCTGGAGTGGGGGACAGTCCTACAATGAGCAGTTCTTC.

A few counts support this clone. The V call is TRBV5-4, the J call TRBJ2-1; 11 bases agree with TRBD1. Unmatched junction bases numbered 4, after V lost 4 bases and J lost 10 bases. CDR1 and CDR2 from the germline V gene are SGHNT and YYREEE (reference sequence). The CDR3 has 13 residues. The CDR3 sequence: CASSPDRGREQFF. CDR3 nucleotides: TGTGCCAGCAGCCCGGACAGGGGGCGGGAGCAGTTCTTC.

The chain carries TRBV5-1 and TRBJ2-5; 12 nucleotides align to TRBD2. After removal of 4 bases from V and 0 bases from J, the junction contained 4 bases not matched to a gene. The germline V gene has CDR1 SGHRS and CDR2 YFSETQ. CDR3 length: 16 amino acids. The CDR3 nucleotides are TGCGCCAGCAGCCCTGGGACTAGCGGGTACCAAGAGACCCAGTACTTC. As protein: CASSPGTSGYQETQYF.

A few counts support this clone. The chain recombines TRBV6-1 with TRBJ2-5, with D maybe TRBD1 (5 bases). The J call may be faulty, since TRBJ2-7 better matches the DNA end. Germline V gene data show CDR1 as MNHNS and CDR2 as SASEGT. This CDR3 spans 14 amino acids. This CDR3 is CASVGHLSSYEQYF. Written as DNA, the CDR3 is TGTGCCAGCGTAGGACACCTGAGCTCCTACGAGCAGTACTTC.

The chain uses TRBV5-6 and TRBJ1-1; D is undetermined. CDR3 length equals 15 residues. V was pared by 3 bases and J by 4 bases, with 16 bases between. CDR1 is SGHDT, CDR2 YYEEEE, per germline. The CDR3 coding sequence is TGTGCCAGCAGCTCCCACGTGGGTAAGCGCACTGAAGCTTTCTTT. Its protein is CASSSHVGKRTEAFF.

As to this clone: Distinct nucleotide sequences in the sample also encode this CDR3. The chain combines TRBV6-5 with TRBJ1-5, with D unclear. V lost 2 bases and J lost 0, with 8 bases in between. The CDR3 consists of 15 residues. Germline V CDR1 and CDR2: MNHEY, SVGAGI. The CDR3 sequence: CASSYAGYSNQPQHF. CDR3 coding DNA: TGTGCCAGCAGTTACGCCGGGTATAGCAATCAGCCCCAGCATTTT.

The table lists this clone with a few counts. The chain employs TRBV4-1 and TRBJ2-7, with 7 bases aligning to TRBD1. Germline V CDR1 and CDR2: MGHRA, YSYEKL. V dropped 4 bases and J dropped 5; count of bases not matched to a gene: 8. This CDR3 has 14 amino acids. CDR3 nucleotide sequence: TGCGCCAGCAGCCTTGGAGACAGGGACCACGAGCAGTACTTC. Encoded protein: CASSLGDRDHEQYF.

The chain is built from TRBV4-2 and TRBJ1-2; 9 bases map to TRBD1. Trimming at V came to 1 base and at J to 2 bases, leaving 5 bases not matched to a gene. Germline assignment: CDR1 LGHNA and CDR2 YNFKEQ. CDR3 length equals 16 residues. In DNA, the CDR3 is TGTGCCAGCAGCCAAGCCCAGGGACAGGGAAACTATGGCTACACCTTC. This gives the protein CASSQAQGQGNYGYTF.